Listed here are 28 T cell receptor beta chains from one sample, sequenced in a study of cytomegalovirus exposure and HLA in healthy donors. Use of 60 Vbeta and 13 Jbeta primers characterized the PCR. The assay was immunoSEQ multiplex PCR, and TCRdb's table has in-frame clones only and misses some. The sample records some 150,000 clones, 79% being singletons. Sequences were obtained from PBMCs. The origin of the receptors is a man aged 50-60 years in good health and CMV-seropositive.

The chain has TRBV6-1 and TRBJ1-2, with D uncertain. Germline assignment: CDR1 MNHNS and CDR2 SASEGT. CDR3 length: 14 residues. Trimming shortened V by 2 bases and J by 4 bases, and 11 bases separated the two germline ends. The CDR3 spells CASSETVTTYGYTF. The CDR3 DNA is TGTGCCAGCAGTGAAACTGTCACCACCTATGGCTACACCTTC.

CDR3: CASTYRGATSYEQYF. In nucleotides, the CDR3 is TGTGCCAGCACTTACCGTGGGGCTACGTCCTACGAGCAGTACTTC. The chain has TRBV2 and TRBJ2-7; TRBD1 might be the D (5 bases). This CDR3 comprises 15 residues. Per the germline V gene, CDR1 is SNHLY and CDR2 is FYNNEI. Trimming shortened V by 7 bases and J by 1 base, and 17 bases separated the two germline ends.

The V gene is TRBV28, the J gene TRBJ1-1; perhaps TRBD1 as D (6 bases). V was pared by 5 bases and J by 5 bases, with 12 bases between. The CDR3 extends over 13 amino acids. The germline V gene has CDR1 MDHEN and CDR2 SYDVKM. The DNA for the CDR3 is TGTGCCAGCAGTCCGGTCGACAGGACTGAAGCTTTCTTT. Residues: CASSPVDRTEAFF. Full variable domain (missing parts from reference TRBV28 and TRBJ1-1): DVKVTQSSRYLVKRTGEKVFLECVQDMDHENMFWYRQDPGLGLRLIYFSYDVKMKEKGDIPEGYSVSREKKERFSLILESASTNQTSMYLCASSPVDRTEAFFGQGTRLTVV.

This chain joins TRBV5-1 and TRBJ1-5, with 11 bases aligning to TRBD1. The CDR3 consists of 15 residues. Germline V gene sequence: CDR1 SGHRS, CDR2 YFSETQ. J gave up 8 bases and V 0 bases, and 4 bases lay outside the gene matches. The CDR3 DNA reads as TGCGCCAGCAGCTTGGCGGGACAGGGGGATGAGCCCCAGCATTTT. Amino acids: CASSLAGQGDEPQHF.

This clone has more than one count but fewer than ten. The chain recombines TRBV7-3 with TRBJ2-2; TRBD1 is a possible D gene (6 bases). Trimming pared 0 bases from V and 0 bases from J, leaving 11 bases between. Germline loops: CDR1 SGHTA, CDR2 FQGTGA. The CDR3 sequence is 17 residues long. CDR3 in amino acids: CASSLTGGRANTGELFF. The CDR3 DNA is TGTGCCAGCAGCTTAACAGGGGGTCGGGCGAACACCGGGGAGCTGTTTTTT.

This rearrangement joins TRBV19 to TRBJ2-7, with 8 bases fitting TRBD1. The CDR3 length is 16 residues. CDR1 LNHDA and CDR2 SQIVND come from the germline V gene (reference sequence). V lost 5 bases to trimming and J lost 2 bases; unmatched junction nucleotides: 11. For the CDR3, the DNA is TGTGCCAGTAGTCACTATACCGGGACAGGCACCTACGAGCAGTACTTC. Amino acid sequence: CASSHYTGTGTYEQYF.

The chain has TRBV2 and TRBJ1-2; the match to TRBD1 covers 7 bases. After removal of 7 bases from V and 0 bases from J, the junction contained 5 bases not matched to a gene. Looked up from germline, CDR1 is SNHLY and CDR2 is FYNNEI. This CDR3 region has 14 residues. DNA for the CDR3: TGTGCCAGCACCCAGGGGGTAGCTAACTATGGCTACACCTTC. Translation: CASTQGVANYGYTF.

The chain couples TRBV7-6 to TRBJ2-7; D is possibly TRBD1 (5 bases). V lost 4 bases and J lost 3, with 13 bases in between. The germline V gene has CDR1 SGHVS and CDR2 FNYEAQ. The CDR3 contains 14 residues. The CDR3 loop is CASSSLLGDYEQYF. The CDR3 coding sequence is TGTGCCAGCAGCTCCCTGCTAGGGGACTACGAGCAGTACTTC.

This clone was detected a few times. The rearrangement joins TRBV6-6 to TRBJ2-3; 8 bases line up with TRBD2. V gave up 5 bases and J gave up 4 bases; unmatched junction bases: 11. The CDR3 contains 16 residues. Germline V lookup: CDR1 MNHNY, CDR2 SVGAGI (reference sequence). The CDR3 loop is CASSGPGLGDPDTQYF. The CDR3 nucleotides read TGTGCCAGCAGTGGGCCGGGACTAGGGGACCCAGATACGCAGTATTTT.

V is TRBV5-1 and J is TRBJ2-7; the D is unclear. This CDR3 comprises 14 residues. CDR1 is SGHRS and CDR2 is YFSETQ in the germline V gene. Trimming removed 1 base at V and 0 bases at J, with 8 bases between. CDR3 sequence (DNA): TGCGCCAGCAGCTTGACCCCGAGCTCCTACGAGCAGTACTTC. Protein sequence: CASSLTPSSYEQYF.

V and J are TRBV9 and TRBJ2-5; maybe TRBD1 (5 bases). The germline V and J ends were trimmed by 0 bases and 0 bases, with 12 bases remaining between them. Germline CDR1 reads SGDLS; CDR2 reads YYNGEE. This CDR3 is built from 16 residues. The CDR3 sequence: CASSVDVGRYQETQYF. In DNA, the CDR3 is TGTGCCAGCAGCGTAGATGTGGGGCGGTACCAAGAGACCCAGTACTTC.

This CDR3 is CASSIGQDGNQPQHF. The CDR3, as DNA: TGTGCCAGTAGTATAGGACAGGATGGGAATCAGCCCCAGCATTTT. The V call is TRBV19, the J call TRBJ1-5, with D possibly being TRBD1 (6 bases). Trimming cost V 1 base and J 4 bases, with 11 bases left between them. Germline-derived CDR1 and CDR2 are LNHDA and SQIVND (reference sequence). CDR3 length: 15 amino acids.

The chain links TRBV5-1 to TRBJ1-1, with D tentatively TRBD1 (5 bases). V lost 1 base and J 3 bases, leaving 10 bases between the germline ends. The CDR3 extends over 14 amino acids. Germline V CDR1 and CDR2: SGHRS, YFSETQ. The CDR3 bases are TGCGCCAGCAGCTTGTACAGGCTCGACACTGAAGCTTTCTTT. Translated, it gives CASSLYRLDTEAFF.

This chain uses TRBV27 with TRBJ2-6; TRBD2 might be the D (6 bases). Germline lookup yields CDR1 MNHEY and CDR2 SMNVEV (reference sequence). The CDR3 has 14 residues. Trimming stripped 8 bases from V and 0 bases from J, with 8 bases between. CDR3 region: CASSEGSGANVLTF. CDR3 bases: TGTGCCAGCTCGGAGGGCTCTGGGGCCAACGTCCTGACTTTC.

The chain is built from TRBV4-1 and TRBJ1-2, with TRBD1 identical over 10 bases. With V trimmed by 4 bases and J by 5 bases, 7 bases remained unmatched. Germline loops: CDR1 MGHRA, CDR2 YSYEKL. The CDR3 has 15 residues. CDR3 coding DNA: TGCGCCAGCAGCCTCGGGACAGGGGTTGGATATGGCTACACCTTC. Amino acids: CASSLGTGVGYGYTF.

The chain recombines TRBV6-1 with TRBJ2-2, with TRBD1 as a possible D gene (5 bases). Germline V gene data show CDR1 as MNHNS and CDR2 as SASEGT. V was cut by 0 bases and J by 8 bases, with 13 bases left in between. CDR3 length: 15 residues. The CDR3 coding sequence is TGTGCCAGCAGTGAAGCGCTTTTTGGGGCGGGGGAGCTGTTTTTT. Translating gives CASSEALFGAGELFF.

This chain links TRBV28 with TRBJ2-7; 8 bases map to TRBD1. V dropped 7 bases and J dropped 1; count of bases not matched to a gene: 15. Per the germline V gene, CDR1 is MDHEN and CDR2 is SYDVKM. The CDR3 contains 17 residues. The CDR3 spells CASIGAGGRRPSYEQYF. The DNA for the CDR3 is TGTGCCAGCATCGGGGCAGGGGGCCGGAGGCCTTCCTACGAGCAGTACTTC.

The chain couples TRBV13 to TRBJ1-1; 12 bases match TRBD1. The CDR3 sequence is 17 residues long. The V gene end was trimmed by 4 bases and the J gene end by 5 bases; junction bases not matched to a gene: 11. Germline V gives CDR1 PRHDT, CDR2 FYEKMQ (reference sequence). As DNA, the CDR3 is TGTGCCAGCAGCTCTACCGGGACAGGGGGCCGAAGGACTGAAGCTTTCTTT. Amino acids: CASSSTGTGGRRTEAFF.

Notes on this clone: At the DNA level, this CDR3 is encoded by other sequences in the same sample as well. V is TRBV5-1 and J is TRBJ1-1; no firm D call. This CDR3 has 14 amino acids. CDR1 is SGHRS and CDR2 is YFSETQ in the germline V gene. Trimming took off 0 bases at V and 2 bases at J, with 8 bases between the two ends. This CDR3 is CASSLGGGNTEAFF. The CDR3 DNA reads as TGCGCCAGCAGCTTGGGGGGAGGAAACACTGAAGCTTTCTTT. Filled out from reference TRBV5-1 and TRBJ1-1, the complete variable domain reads KAGVTQTPRYLIKTRGQQVTLSCSPISGHRSVSWYQQTPGQGLQFLFEYFSETQRNKGNFPGRFSGRQFSNSRSEMNVSTLELGDSALYLCASSLGGGNTEAFFGQGTRLTVV.

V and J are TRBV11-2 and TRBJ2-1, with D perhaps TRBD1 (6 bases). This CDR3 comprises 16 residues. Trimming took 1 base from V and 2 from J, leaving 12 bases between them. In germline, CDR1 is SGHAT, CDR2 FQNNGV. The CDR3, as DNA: TGTGCCAGCAGCTTAGGGGTGGCAGGGGCCTACAATGAGCAGTTCTTC. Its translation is CASSLGVAGAYNEQFF.

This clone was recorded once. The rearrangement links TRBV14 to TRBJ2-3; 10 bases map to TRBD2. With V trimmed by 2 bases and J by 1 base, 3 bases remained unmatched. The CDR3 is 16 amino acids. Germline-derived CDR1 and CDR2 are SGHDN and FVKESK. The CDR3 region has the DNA TGTGCCAGCAGCCAACTAGCGGGAGCTGGCACAGATACGCAGTATTTT. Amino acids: CASSQLAGAGTDTQYF.

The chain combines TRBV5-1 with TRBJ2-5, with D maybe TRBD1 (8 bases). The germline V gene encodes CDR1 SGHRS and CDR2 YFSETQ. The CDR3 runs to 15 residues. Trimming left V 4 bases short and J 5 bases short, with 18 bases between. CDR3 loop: CASSDGQGGQETQYF. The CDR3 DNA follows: TGCGCCAGCAGCGATGGACAGGGAGGGCAGGAGACCCAGTACTTC.

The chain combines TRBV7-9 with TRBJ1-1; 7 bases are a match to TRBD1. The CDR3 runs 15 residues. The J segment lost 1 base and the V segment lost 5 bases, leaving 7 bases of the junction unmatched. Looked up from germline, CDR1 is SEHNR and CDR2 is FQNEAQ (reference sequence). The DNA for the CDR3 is TGTGCCAGCAGCCTTCGTCGGACAGGGAACACTGAAGCTTTCTTT. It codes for CASSLRRTGNTEAFF. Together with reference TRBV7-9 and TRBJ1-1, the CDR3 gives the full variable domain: DTGVSQNPRHKITKRGQNVTFRCDPISEHNRLYWYRQTLGQGPEFLTYFQNEAQLEKSRLLSDRFSAERPKGSFSTLEIQRTEQGDSAMYLCASSLRRTGNTEAFFGQGTRLTVV.

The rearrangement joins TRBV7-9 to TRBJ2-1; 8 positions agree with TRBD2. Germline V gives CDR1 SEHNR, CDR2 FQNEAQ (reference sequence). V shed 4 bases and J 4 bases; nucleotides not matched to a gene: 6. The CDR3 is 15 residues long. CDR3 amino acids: CASSSASGFYNEQFF. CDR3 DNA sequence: TGTGCCAGCAGCTCAGCTAGCGGGTTTTACAATGAGCAGTTCTTC.

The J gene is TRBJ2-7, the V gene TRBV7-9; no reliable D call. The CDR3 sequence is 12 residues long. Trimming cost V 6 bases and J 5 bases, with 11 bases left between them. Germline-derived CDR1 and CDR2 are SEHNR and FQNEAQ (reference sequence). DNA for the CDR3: TGTGCCAGCAGGAAAACTATGGACGAGCAGTACTTC. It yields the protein CASRKTMDEQYF.

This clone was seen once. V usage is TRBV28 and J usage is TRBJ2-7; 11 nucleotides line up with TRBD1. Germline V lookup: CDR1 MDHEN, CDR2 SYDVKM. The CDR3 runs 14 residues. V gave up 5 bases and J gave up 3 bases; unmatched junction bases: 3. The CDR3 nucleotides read TGTGCCAGCAGTGGGACAGGGGGACTCTACGAGCAGTACTTC. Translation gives CASSGTGGLYEQYF.

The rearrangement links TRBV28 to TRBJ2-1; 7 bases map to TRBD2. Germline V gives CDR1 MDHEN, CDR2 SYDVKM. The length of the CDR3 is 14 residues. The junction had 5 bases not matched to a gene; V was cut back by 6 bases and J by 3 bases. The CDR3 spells CASSLAELYNEQFF. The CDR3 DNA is TGTGCCAGCAGCCTAGCGGAGCTCTACAATGAGCAGTTCTTC.

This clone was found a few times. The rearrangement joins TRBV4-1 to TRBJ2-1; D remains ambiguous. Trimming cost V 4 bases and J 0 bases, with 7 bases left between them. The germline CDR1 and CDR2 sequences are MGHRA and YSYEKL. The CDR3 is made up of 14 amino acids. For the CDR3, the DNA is TGCGCCAGCAGCCTGAGGAGCTCCTACAATGAGCAGTTCTTC. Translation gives CASSLRSSYNEQFF.